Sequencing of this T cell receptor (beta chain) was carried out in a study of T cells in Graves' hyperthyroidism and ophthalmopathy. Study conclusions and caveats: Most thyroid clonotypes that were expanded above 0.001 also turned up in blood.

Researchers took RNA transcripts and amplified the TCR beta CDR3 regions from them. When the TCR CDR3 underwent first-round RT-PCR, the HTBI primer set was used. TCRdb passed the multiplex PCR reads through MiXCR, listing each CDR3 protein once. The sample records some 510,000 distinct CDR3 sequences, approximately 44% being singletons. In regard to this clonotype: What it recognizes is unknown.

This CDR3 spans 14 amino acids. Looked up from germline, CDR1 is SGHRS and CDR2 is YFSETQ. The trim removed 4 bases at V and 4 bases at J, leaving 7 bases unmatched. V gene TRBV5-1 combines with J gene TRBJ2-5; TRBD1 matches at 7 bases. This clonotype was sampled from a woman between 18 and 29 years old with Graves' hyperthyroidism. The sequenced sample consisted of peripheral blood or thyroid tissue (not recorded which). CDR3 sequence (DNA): TGCGCCAGCAGCCTCGGGACAGCAAGAGAGACCCAGTACTTC. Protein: CASSLGTARETQYF.